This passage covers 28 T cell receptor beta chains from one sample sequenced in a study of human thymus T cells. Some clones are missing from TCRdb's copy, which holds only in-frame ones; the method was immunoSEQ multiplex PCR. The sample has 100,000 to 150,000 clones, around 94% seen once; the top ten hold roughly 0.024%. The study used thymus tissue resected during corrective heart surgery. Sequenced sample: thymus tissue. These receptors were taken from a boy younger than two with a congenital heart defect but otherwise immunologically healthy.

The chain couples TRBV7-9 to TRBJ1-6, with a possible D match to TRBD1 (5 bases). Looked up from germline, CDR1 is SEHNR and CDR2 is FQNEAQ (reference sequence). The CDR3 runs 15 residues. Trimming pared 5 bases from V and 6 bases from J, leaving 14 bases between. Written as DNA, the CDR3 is TGTGCCAGCAGCGTCACCAGGGAGGGTAATTCACCCCTCCACTTT. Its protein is CASSVTREGNSPLHF.

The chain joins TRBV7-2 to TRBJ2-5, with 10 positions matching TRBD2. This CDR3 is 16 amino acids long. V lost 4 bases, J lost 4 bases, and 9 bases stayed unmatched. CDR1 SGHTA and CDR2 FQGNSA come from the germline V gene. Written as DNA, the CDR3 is TGTGCCAGCAGCTACGGTAGCGGGGGGTGGGGAGAGACCCAGTACTTC. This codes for CASSYGSGGWGETQYF. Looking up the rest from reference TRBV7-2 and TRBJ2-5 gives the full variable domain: GAGVSQSPSNKVTEKGKDVELRCDPISGHTALYWYRQSLGQGLEFLIYFQGNSAPDKSGLPSDRFSAERTGGSVSTLTIQRTQQEDSAVYLCASSYGSGGWGETQYFGPGTRLLVL.

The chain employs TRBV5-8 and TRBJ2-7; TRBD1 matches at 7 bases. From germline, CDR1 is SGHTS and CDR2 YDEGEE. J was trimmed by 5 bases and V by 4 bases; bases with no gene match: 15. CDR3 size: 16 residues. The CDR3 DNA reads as TGTGCCAGCAGCCGGGACAGCCTCAGTCCCTTCCACGAGCAGTACTTC. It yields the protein CASSRDSLSPFHEQYF.

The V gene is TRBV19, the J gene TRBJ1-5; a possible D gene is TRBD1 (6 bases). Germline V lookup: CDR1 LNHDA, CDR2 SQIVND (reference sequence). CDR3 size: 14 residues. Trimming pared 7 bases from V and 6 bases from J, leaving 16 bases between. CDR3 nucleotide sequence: TGTGCCAGTAACGCAGGGGAATCGGGTCAGCCCCAGCATTTT. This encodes CASNAGESGQPQHF.

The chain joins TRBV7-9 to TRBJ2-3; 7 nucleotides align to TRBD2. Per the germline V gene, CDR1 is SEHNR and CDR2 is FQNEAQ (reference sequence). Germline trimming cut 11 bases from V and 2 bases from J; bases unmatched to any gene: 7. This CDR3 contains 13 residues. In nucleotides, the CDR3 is TGTGCCGCCTCAGGGAGGGACACAGATACGCAGTATTTT. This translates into CAASGRDTDTQYF.

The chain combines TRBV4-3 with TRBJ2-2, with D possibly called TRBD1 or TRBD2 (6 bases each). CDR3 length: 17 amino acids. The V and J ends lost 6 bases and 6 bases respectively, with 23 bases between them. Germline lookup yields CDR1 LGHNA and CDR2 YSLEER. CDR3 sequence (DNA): TGCGCCAGCAGTAAGGGCGTTCGGGGGCCCCTCTCCGGGGAGCTGTTTTTT. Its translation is CASSKGVRGPLSGELFF.

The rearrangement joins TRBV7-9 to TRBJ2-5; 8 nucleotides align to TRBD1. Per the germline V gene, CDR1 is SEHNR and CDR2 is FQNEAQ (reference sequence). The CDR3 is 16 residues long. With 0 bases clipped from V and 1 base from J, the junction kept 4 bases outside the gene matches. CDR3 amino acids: CASSLARQGFQETQYF. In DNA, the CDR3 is TGTGCCAGCAGCTTAGCAAGACAGGGGTTCCAAGAGACCCAGTACTTC.

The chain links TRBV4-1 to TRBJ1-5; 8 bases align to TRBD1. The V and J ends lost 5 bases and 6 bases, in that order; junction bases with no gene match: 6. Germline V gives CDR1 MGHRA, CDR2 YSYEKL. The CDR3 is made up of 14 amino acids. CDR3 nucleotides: TGCGCCAGCAGCGATCCACAGGGGGGTCAGCCCCAGCATTTT. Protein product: CASSDPQGGQPQHF.

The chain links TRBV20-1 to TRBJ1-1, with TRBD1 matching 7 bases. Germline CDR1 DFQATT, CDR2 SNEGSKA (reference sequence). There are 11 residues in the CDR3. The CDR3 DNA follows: TGCAGCCGCCGCCAGGGGGATGAAGCTTTCTTT. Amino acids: CSRRQGDEAFF.

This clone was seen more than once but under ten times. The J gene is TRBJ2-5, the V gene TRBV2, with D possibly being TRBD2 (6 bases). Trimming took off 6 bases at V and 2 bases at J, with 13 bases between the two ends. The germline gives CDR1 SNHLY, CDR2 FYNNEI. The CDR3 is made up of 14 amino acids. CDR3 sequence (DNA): TGTGCCAGCAGCGCTCCGGACTATCAAGAGACCCAGTACTTC. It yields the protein CASSAPDYQETQYF.

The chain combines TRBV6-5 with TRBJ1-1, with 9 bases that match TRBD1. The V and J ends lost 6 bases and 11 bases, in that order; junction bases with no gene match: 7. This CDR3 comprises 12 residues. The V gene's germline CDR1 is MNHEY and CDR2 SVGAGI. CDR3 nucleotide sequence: TGTGCCAGCAGAAGGACAGGGGAGTCGGCTTTCTTT. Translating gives CASRRTGESAFF.

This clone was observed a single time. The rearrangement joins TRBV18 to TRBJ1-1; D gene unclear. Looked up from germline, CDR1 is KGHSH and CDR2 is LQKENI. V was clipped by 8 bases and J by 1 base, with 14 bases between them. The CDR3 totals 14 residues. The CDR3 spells CASAKTQWNTEAFF. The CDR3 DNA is TGTGCCAGCGCGAAGACCCAATGGAACACTGAAGCTTTCTTT. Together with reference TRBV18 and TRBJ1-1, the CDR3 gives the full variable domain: NAGVMQNPRHLVRRRGQEARLRCSPMKGHSHVYWYRQLPEEGLKFMVYLQKENIIDESGMPKERFSAEFPKEGPSILRIQQVVRGDSAAYFCASAKTQWNTEAFFGQGTRLTVV.

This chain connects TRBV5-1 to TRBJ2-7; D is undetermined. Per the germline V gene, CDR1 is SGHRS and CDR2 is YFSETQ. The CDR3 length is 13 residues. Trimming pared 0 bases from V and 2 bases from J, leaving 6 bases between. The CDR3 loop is CASSLAATYEQYF. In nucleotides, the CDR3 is TGCGCCAGCAGCTTGGCCGCCACCTACGAGCAGTACTTC.

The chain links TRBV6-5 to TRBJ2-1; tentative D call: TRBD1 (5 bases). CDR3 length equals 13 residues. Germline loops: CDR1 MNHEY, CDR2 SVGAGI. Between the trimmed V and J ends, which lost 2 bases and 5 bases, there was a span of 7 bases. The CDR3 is CASSYRGDNEQFF. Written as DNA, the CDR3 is TGTGCCAGCAGTTACAGGGGCGACAATGAGCAGTTCTTC.

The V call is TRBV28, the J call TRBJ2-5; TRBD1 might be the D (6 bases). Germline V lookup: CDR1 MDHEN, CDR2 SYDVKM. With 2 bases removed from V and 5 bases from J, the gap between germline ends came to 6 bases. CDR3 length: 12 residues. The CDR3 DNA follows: TGTGCCAGCAGTTTACAGGGGGAGACCCAGTACTTC. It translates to CASSLQGETQYF.

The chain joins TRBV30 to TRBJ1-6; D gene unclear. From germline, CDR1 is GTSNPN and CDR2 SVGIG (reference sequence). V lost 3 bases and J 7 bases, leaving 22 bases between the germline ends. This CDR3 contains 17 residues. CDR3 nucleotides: TGTGCCTGGAGCCCCGCCGGCAGGAATACACCCAATTCACCCCTCCACTTT. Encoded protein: CAWSPAGRNTPNSPLHF.

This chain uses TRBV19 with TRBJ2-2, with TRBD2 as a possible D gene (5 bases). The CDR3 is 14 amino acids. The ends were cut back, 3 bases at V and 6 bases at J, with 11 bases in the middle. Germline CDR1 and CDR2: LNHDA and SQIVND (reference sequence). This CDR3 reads CASSIVPRAGELFF. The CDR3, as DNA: TGTGCCAGTAGTATTGTCCCGCGGGCCGGGGAGCTGTTTTTT.

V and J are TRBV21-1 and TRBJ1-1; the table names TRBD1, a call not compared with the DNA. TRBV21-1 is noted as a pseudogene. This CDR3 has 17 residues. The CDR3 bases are TGTGCCAGCAGCCTCAAGAAACCCAGGGGAACTTTGACTGAAGCTTTCTTT. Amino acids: CASSLKKPRGTLTEAFF.

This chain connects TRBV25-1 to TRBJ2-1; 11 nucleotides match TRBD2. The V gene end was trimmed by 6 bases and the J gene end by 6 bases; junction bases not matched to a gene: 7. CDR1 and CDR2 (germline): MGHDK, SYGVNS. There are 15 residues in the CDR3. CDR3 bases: TGTGCCAGCAGCCTACTAGCGGGGGACCCCAATGAGCAGTTCTTC. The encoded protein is CASSLLAGDPNEQFF.

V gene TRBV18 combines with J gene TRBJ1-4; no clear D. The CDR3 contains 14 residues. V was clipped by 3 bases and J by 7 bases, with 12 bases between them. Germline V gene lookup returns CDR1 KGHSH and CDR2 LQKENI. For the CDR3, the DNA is TGTGCCAGCTCACCGGTGGAGGTCGGTGAAAAACTGTTTTTT. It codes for CASSPVEVGEKLFF.

The CDR3, as DNA: TGTGCCAGCAGTTTATTACGGGGCAGCACCAATTCACCCCTCCACTTT. Residues: CASSLLRGSTNSPLHF. This rearrangement joins TRBV28 to TRBJ1-6; D possibly corresponds to TRBD1 (5 bases). Germline CDR1 and CDR2: MDHEN and SYDVKM. V was pared by 1 base and J by 7 bases, with 14 bases between. The CDR3 consists of 16 residues.

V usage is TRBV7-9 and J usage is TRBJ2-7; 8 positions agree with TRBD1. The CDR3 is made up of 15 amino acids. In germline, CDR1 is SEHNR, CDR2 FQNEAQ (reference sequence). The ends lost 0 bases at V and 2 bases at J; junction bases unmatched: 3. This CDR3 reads CASSLATGGAYEQYF. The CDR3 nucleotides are TGTGCCAGCAGCTTAGCCACAGGGGGTGCCTACGAGCAGTACTTC. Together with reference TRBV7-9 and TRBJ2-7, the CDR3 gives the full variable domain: DTGVSQNPRHKITKRGQNVTFRCDPISEHNRLYWYRQTLGQGPEFLTYFQNEAQLEKSRLLSDRFSAERPKGSFSTLEIQRTEQGDSAMYLCASSLATGGAYEQYFGPGTRLTVT.

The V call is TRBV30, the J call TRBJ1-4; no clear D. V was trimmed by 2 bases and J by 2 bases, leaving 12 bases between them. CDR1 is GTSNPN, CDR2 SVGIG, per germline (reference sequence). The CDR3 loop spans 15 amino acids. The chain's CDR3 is CAWSRIGGTNEKLFF. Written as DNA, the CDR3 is TGTGCCTGGAGTCGGATCGGAGGCACTAATGAAAAACTGTTTTTT.

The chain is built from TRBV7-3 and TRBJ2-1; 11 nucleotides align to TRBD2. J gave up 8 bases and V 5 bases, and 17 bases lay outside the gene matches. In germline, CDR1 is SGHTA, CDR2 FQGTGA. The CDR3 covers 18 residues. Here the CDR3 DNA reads TGTGCCAGCAGCCCAGAACCCCGTCTAGCGGGGGGCCTCGATGAGCAGTTCTTC. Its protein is CASSPEPRLAGGLDEQFF.

The CDR3 DNA sequence: TGTGCCAGCAGCCTCGAGGACTGGAGCACTGAAGCTTTCTTT. Translating it yields CASSLEDWSTEAFF. The V and J genes are TRBV14 and TRBJ1-1; D not resolved. Trimming took off 4 bases at V and 4 bases at J, with 13 bases between the two ends. This CDR3 is built from 14 residues. CDR1 and CDR2 from the germline V gene are SGHDN and FVKESK. Full variable domain (rest looked up from reference TRBV14 and TRBJ1-1): EAGVTQFPSHSVIEKGQTVTLRCDPISGHDNLYWYRRVMGKEIKFLLHFVKESKQDESGMPNNRFLAERTGGTYSTLKVQPAELEDSGVYFCASSLEDWSTEAFFGQGTRLTVV.

The CDR3 DNA is TGTGCCAGCAGCTTAATGGCGACCGGGGAGCTGTTTTTT. It yields the protein CASSLMATGELFF. The V and J genes are TRBV7-9 and TRBJ2-2; no definite D call. Trimming removed 2 bases from V and 5 bases from J, with 6 bases in between. The CDR3 extends over 13 amino acids. Germline CDR1 SEHNR, CDR2 FQNEAQ (reference sequence).

The CDR3 loop reads CASSLTGSGELFF. The DNA for the CDR3 is TGTGCCAGCAGCCTGACAGGGAGCGGGGAGCTGTTTTTT. The V gene is TRBV11-2, the J gene TRBJ2-2; 7 nucleotides agree with TRBD1. From germline, CDR1 is SGHAT and CDR2 FQNNGV. V was pared by 5 bases and J by 7 bases, with 4 bases of the junction left unmatched. The length of the CDR3 is 13 residues.

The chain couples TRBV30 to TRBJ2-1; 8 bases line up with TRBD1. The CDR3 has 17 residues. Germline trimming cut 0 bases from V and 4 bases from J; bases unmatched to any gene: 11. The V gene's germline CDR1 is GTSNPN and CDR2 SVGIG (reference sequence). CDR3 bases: TGTGCCTGGAGTGTAAAAGCACTAGGACAGGGTTACAATGAGCAGTTCTTC. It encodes CAWSVKALGQGYNEQFF.